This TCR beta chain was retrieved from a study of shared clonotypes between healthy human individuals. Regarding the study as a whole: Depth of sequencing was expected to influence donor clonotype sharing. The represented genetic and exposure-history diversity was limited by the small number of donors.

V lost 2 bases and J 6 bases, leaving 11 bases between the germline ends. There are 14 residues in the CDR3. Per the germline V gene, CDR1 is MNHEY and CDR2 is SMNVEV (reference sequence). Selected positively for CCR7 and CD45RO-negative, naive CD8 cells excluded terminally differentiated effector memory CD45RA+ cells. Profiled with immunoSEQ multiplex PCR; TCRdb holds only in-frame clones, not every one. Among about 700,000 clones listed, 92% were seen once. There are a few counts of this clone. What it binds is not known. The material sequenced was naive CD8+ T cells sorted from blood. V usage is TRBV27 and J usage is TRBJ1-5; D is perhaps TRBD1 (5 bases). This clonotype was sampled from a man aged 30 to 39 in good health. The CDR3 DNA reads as TGTGCCAGCAGTTTAGGAGGGGATGGTCAGCCCCAGCATTTT. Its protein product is CASSLGGDGQPQHF.